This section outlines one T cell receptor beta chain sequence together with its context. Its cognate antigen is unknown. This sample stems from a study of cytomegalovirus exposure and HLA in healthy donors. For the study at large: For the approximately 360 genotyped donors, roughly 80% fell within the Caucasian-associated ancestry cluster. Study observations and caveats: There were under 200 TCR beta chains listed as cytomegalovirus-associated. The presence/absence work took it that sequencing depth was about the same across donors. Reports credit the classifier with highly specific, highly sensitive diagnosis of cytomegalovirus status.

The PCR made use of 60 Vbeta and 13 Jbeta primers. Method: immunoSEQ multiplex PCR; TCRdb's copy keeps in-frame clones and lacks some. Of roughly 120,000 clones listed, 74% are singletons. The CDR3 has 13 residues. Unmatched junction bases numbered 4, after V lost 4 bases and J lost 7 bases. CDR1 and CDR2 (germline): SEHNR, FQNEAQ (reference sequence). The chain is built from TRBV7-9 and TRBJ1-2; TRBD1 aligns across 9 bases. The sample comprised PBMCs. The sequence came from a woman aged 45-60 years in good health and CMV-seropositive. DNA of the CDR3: TGTGCCAGCAGCTCAACAGGGGGCGCTGGCTACACCTTC. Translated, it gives CASSSTGGAGYTF.